One and the same sample provided the 15 T cell receptor beta chains below, sequenced in a study of cytomegalovirus exposure and HLA in healthy donors. The study ran its PCR with 60 Vbeta and 13 Jbeta primers. Produced via immunoSEQ multiplex PCR; TCRdb's table is partial and in-frame only. Counted here are 150,000 to 200,000 clones, 60% to 80% occurring once; the ten biggest clones make up approximately 6%. Source material: PBMCs. The source is a man in his forties in good health and CMV-seropositive.

The chain combines TRBV29-1 with TRBJ1-5; TRBD1 aligns across 8 bases. The germline V gene encodes CDR1 SQVTM and CDR2 ANQGSEA. The CDR3 spans 14 residues. The V gene end was trimmed by 6 bases and the J gene end by 3 bases; junction bases not matched to a gene: 7. In nucleotides, the CDR3 is TGCAGCGTCACACAGGGGGGACTCAATCAGCCCCAGCATTTT. This encodes CSVTQGGLNQPQHF.

The V and J genes are TRBV27 and TRBJ1-5; D is uncertain. This CDR3 is built from 13 residues. From germline, CDR1 is MNHEY and CDR2 SMNVEV (reference sequence). The CDR3 DNA is TGTGTCGCAGGCTCCGACGGCAATCAGCCCCAGCATTTT. It codes for CVAGSDGNQPQHF.

The chain links TRBV19 to TRBJ1-5, with D perhaps matching TRBD1 (5 bases). Deletions cut 5 bases from V and 2 bases from J, with 19 bases between. The CDR3 is made up of 17 amino acids. Germline lookup yields CDR1 LNHDA and CDR2 SQIVND (reference sequence). CDR3 DNA sequence: TGTGCCAGTAGTTCCCGGGACTCCAAAAAGGGCAATCAGCCCCAGCATTTT. Translation gives CASSSRDSKKGNQPQHF.

The chain joins TRBV6-6 to TRBJ2-7; D possibly corresponds to TRBD1 (5 bases). Trimming shortened V by 5 bases and J by 3 bases, and 14 bases separated the two germline ends. CDR3 length: 14 amino acids. Looked up from germline, CDR1 is MNHNY and CDR2 is SVGAGI (reference sequence). CDR3 coding DNA: TGTGCCAGCAGTGGGGCCCGGTGGGGCTACGAGCAGTACTTC. It specifies CASSGARWGYEQYF.

DNA for the CDR3: TGTGCCAGCAGCTTGGACAGGGGGGAGTCACCCCTCCACTTT. Its translation: CASSLDRGESPLHF. The chain combines TRBV5-6 with TRBJ1-6, with TRBD1 matching 8 bases. Germline CDR1 reads SGHDT; CDR2 reads YYEEEE. Trimming removed 0 bases from V and 10 bases from J; junction bases left unmatched: 3. The CDR3 runs 14 residues.

This clone was detected only once. This sequence joins TRBV5-1 and TRBJ1-5, with TRBD1 as a possible D gene (6 bases). Germline lookup yields CDR1 SGHRS and CDR2 YFSETQ. The CDR3 spans 15 residues. V lost 4 bases and J lost 2, with 13 bases in between. CDR3 region: CASSVDSPRNQPQHF. The CDR3 DNA sequence: TGCGCCAGCAGCGTGGACAGCCCGCGCAATCAGCCCCAGCATTTT.

The chain recombines TRBV19 with TRBJ1-2, with 7 bases fitting TRBD1. J lost 4 bases, V lost 7 bases, and 9 bases had no gene match. The germline V gene has CDR1 LNHDA and CDR2 SQIVND (reference sequence). This CDR3 is built from 14 residues. The CDR3 DNA reads as TGTGCCAGTACCACGCCACAGGGGACCTATGGCTACACCTTC. It codes for CASTTPQGTYGYTF.

The chain has TRBV18 and TRBJ1-1; perhaps TRBD1 as D (5 bases). Germline V gives CDR1 KGHSH, CDR2 LQKENI. With 3 bases removed from V and 8 bases from J, the gap between germline ends came to 16 bases. The CDR3 has 14 residues. The CDR3 DNA reads as TGTGCCAGCTCACCGCGACAGAAATTGGGGGAAGCTTTCTTT. It is translated as CASSPRQKLGEAFF.

This clone was found once. The chain employs TRBV7-3 and TRBJ1-1, with 7 bases that match TRBD1. The CDR3 is 14 residues long. Germline V lookup: CDR1 SGHTA, CDR2 FQGTGA. Losses at the gene ends were 5 bases for V and 5 bases for J; bases not matched to a gene: 8. The CDR3 here is CASSPGTALTEAFF. The CDR3 DNA reads as TGTGCCAGCAGCCCCGGGACAGCGTTAACTGAAGCTTTCTTT.

The V gene is TRBV6-7, the J gene TRBJ2-1; 7 bases are shared with TRBD1. TRBV6-7 is classed as an ORF, of uncertain function. The ends lost 6 bases at V and 10 bases at J; junction bases unmatched: 9. CDR3 size: 13 residues. The CDR3 DNA reads as TGTGCCAGCAGCTCGCCCAGGGGGAGAGAGCAGTTCTTC. Translation gives CASSSPRGREQFF.

The chain combines TRBV19 with TRBJ2-1; 13 bases are a match to TRBD2. Losses at the gene ends were 3 bases for V and 8 bases for J; bases not matched to a gene: 10. This CDR3 is built from 17 residues. CDR1 is LNHDA and CDR2 is SQIVND in the germline V gene (reference sequence). This CDR3 is CASSIIGRTSGSDEQFF. In nucleotides, the CDR3 is TGTGCCAGTAGTATTATCGGTAGGACTAGCGGGAGCGATGAGCAGTTCTTC.

This chain links TRBV29-1 with TRBJ2-5; D is possibly TRBD1 (5 bases). Germline CDR1 is SQVTM and CDR2 is ANQGSEA. This CDR3 region has 14 residues. V was shortened by 1 base and J by 1 base, with 10 bases between the two germline ends. The CDR3 sequence is CSVEVVGPQETQYF. CDR3 nucleotide sequence: TGCAGCGTTGAAGTAGTGGGGCCCCAAGAGACCCAGTACTTC.

V usage is TRBV11-3 and J usage is TRBJ2-7, with D tentatively TRBD1 (6 bases). From germline, CDR1 is SGHNT and CDR2 YENEEA. This CDR3 spans 15 amino acids. Trimming left V 3 bases short and J 2 bases short, with 14 bases between. The CDR3 loop is CASSLTGTPPYEQYF. The CDR3 coding sequence is TGTGCCAGCAGCTTGACCGGGACACCTCCCTACGAGCAGTACTTC. Full variable domain (outside the CDR3, taken from reference TRBV11-3 and TRBJ2-7): EAGVVQSPRYKIIEKKQPVAFWCNPISGHNTLYWYLQNLGQGPELLIRYENEEAVDDSQLPKDRFSAERLKGVDSTLKIQPAELGDSAVYLCASSLTGTPPYEQYFGPGTRLTVT.

This clone has a single count. The chain recombines TRBV11-2 with TRBJ2-2, with 10 bases matching TRBD2. The length of the CDR3 is 17 residues. Germline V lookup: CDR1 SGHAT, CDR2 FQNNGV. V was clipped by 1 base and J by 5 bases; unmatched bases: 7. This CDR3 is CASSLGLAGVWTGELFF. In nucleotides, the CDR3 is TGTGCCAGCAGCTTAGGGCTAGCGGGAGTCTGGACCGGGGAGCTGTTTTTT.

Concerning this clone: The same CDR3 can be traced to other DNA sequences in this sample. The rearrangement links TRBV15 to TRBJ1-5; D ambiguous. The CDR3 totals 15 residues. Germline V lookup: CDR1 LNHNV, CDR2 YYDKDF (reference sequence). V lost 0 bases and J 1 base, leaving 7 bases between the germline ends. This CDR3 reads CATSRDRGSNQPQHF. CDR3 nucleotide sequence: TGTGCCACCAGCAGAGATAGAGGGAGCAATCAGCCCCAGCATTTT. Supplemented by reference TRBV15 and TRBJ1-5, the full variable domain reads DAMVIQNPRYQVTQFGKPVTLSCSQTLNHNVMYWYQQKSSQAPKLLFHYYDKDFNNEADTPDNFQSRRPNTSFCFLDIRSPGLGDTAMYLCATSRDRGSNQPQHFGDGTRLSIL.